The 5 T cell receptor beta chains below come from one sample, sequenced in a study of metastatic and nonmetastatic thyroid tumors. Treatment of any kind had been given to no patient before thyroid surgery. TCRdb re-called the PCR reads via MiXCR. The sample has approximately 40,000 clones, around half seen once. The source material was tumor tissue. These receptor sequences come from a male donor with papillary thyroid cancer or a benign thyroid nodule (not recorded which). Some clones in this sample may be carry-over from other donors' samples.

V is TRBV19 and J is TRBJ1-1; D is possibly TRBD1 (6 bases). CDR3 length: 14 amino acids. CDR1 is LNHDA and CDR2 is SQIVND in the germline V gene (reference sequence). The V end lost 2 bases, the J end lost 4 bases, and 11 bases lay between the germline ends. This chain's CDR3 is CASSIRAGVTEAFF. In nucleotides, the CDR3 is TGTGCCAGTAGTATAAGGGCAGGGGTCACTGAAGCTTTCTTT.

This clone was counted a few times. The chain uses TRBV11-3 and TRBJ1-1; D is ambiguous. This CDR3 comprises 13 residues. V dropped 0 bases and J dropped 3 bases, with 5 bases sitting between them. From germline, CDR1 is SGHNT and CDR2 YENEEA. For the CDR3, the DNA is TGTGCCAGCAGCTTAGATCAGGACACTGAAGCTTTCTTT. Its translation is CASSLDQDTEAFF.

This clone was counted only a few times. The chain's CDR3 is CSAQDTEAFF. In DNA form, the CDR3 reads TGCAGTGCACAGGACACTGAAGCTTTCTTT. V and J are TRBV29-1 and TRBJ1-1; tentative D call: TRBD1 (5 bases). Looked up from germline, CDR1 is SQVTM and CDR2 is ANQGSEA. There are 10 residues in the CDR3.

This clone appeared once. CDR3 residues: CASTSGSGQGTSPLHF. CDR3 DNA: TGTGCCAGCACTTCTGGAAGTGGACAGGGGACTTCACCCCTCCACTTT. The J gene is TRBJ1-6, the V gene TRBV9, with TRBD1 identical over 9 bases. The V and J ends lost 6 bases and 9 bases, in that order; junction bases with no gene match: 13. Germline V lookup: CDR1 SGDLS, CDR2 YYNGEE. The CDR3 contains 16 residues.

The V gene is TRBV30, the J gene TRBJ2-2, with TRBD2 matching 9 bases. After removal of 4 bases from V and 4 bases from J, the junction contained 7 bases not matched to a gene. The CDR3 loop spans 15 amino acids. Germline assignment: CDR1 GTSNPN and CDR2 SVGIG (reference sequence). Here the CDR3 reads CAWTLAGARTGELFF. CDR3 DNA sequence: TGTGCCTGGACTTTAGCGGGAGCGCGCACCGGGGAGCTGTTTTTT.